This entry lists 17 T cell receptor beta chains sequenced from one sample in a study of T cell repertoires in cytomegalovirus infection. One entry per CDR3 protein, called by TCRdb with MiXCR from the reads. The table has about 340,000 distinct CDR3 sequences, roughly 29% seen once. No antigen is known for these receptors. Here the sequenced sample was cultured PBMCs, taken from culture after CMV antigen stimulation. These receptors were obtained from a human donor in good health (CMV status not recorded). Some clones in this sample may be carry-over from other donors' samples.

This clonotype was recorded a few times. The V and J genes are TRBV12-3 or TRBV12-4 and TRBJ2-7; the D gene could be TRBD1 or TRBD2 (5 bases each). Trimming cost V 8 bases and J 13 bases, with 21 bases left between them. CDR3 length: 12 residues. The DNA of the CDR3 is TGTGCCAGCGAGCCGGGACCTGGGATGAAATACTTC. Encoded protein: CASEPGPGMKYF.

The V call is TRBV7-3, the J call TRBJ1-2; maybe TRBD1 (6 bases). Germline loops: CDR1 SGHTA, CDR2 FQGTGA. This CDR3 has 15 residues. V lost 5 bases and J lost 0, with 13 bases in between. CDR3 region: CASSPGGPANYGYTF. CDR3 bases: TGTGCCAGCAGCCCCGGGGGGCCCGCTAACTATGGCTACACCTTC.

The rearrangement uses TRBV6-4 and TRBJ2-7, with 11 bases that match TRBD1. Germline CDR1 MRHNA, CDR2 SNTAGT. This CDR3 comprises 19 residues. After removal of 2 bases from V and 5 bases from J, the junction contained 17 bases not matched to a gene. In DNA, the CDR3 is TGTGCCAGCAGTGACGAAGAGATACTAAAGGGACAGGGGGGAAACGAGCAGTACTTC. It translates to CASSDEEILKGQGGNEQYF.

This chain joins TRBV7-3 and TRBJ2-6, with 9 bases aligning to TRBD1. With 4 bases clipped from V and 3 bases from J, the junction kept 4 bases outside the gene matches. Per germline, CDR1 SGHTA and CDR2 FQGTGA. The CDR3 has 16 residues. The CDR3 nucleotides are TGTGCCAGCAGCTCTACAGGGGGCTTTGGGGCCAACGTCCTGACTTTC. Protein: CASSSTGGFGANVLTF.

There are a few counts of this clonotype. The genes are TRBV7-8 and TRBJ1-5; possibly TRBD1 for D (6 bases). V was trimmed by 6 bases and J by 5 bases, leaving 11 bases between them. Germline assignment: CDR1 SGHVS and CDR2 FQNEAQ. The length of the CDR3 is 13 residues. CDR3 loop: CASREDRDQPQHF. The CDR3 DNA follows: TGTGCCAGCAGGGAGGACAGAGATCAGCCCCAGCATTTT.

This clonotype was seen more than once but under ten times. The chain uses TRBV19 and TRBJ2-5; D remains ambiguous. The V gene's germline CDR1 is LNHDA and CDR2 SQIVND (reference sequence). The V and J ends lost 5 bases and 4 bases respectively, with 11 bases between them. This CDR3 has 13 residues. DNA of the CDR3: TGTGCCAGTAGTGGCACACACGGAGAGACCCAGTACTTC. This gives the protein CASSGTHGETQYF.

The table lists this clonotype with a few counts. V gene TRBV7-3 combines with J gene TRBJ2-7; no clear D gene. The CDR3 spans 17 residues. Germline values: CDR1 SGHTA, CDR2 FQGTGA. V was cut by 1 base and J by 0 bases, with 16 bases left in between. The CDR3 region has the DNA TGTGCCAGCAGCTTAATCATTCTGGCTACGGTCTCCTACGAGCAGTACTTC. Its protein product is CASSLIILATVSYEQYF.

This clonotype was seen many times. This chain links TRBV7-2 with TRBJ2-1, with TRBD2 matching 8 bases. Germline assignment: CDR1 SGHTA and CDR2 FQGNSA. J lost 7 bases, V lost 3 bases, and 8 bases had no gene match. This CDR3 has 15 residues. CDR3 amino acids: CASSFELAGRNEQFF. DNA of the CDR3: TGTGCCAGCAGCTTTGAGTTAGCGGGAAGGAATGAGCAGTTCTTC.

This clonotype was observed many times. The chain is built from TRBV6-5 and TRBJ1-3, with a weak D call TRBD1 (6 bases). V was cut by 0 bases and J by 4 bases, with 16 bases left in between. This CDR3 has 17 residues. Germline V gene sequence: CDR1 MNHEY, CDR2 SVGAGI. The CDR3 sequence: CASSYSGAQGLGNTIYF. CDR3 in DNA: TGTGCCAGCAGTTACTCGGGGGCCCAGGGATTAGGAAACACCATATATTTT.

The chain is built from TRBV7-9 and TRBJ1-5; D is undetermined. The germline CDR1 and CDR2 sequences are SEHNR and FQNEAQ (reference sequence). V was pared by 2 bases and J by 7 bases, with 9 bases between. This CDR3 has 13 residues. As DNA, the CDR3 is TGTGCCAGCAGCTTACTCATGGAACAGCCCCAGCATTTT. Translation: CASSLLMEQPQHF.

Regarding this clonotype: A read error is possible here, since a much larger clone lies one base away. The chain combines TRBV12-3 or TRBV12-4 with TRBJ2-1; 10 nucleotides line up with TRBD1. J gave up 5 bases and V 6 bases, and 7 bases lay outside the gene matches. The CDR3 is 15 amino acids. The CDR3 region has the DNA TGTGCCAGCAGAGGGACAGGGGCCACAAACAATGAGCAGTTCTTC. Translating gives CASRGTGATNNEQFF.

The table lists this clonotype with many counts. The gene calls are TRBV19 and TRBJ1-2; the D gene is possibly TRBD1 (6 bases). The CDR3 has 14 residues. V lost 5 bases to trimming and J lost 7 bases, with 17 bases between them. The germline gives CDR1 LNHDA, CDR2 SQIVND (reference sequence). In DNA form, the CDR3 reads TGTGCCAGTAGTCGGACTTACAGGGTTCCTGGCTACACCTTC. Translated: CASSRTYRVPGYTF.

V gene TRBV7-4 combines with J gene TRBJ2-7, with D tentatively TRBD1 or TRBD2 (5 bases each). This CDR3 comprises 13 residues. CDR1 is SGHVT and CDR2 is SQSDAQ in the germline V gene. Trimming removed 1 base from V and 9 bases from J, with 13 bases in between. As DNA, the CDR3 is TGTGCCAGCAGCTTAGGGGGGTTGGAGGCGCAGTACTTC. The encoded protein is CASSLGGLEAQYF.

This clonotype was recorded a few times. The V call is TRBV12-3 or TRBV12-4, the J call TRBJ2-2; D assignment may be TRBD1 or TRBD2 (5 bases each). This CDR3 has 15 residues. V was shortened by 3 bases and J by 5 bases, with 13 bases between the two germline ends. The CDR3 DNA follows: TGTGCCAGCAGTTTTCGAGGGGCCGGGACCGGGGAGCTGTTTTTT. Translated, it gives CASSFRGAGTGELFF.

V is TRBV12-3 or TRBV12-4 and J is TRBJ2-1; 9 bases fit TRBD2. V lost 6 bases and J lost 10; bases outside the gene matches: 4. This CDR3 region has 12 residues. CDR3 in DNA: TGTGCCAGCAGGCAAGCGGGGGGCGAGCAGTTCTTC. Its translation: CASRQAGGEQFF.

This clonotype has just a few counts. V is TRBV3-1 and J is TRBJ1-1, with D possibly matching TRBD1 (5 bases). The V gene lost 4 bases and the J gene lost 2 bases, with 11 bases spanning the gap. The CDR3 covers 14 residues. CDR1 and CDR2 (germline): LGHDT, YNNKEL (reference sequence). DNA for the CDR3: TGTGCCAGCAGCCGGGACCGGATTAACACTGAAGCTTTCTTT. Its translation: CASSRDRINTEAFF.

This clonotype was seen a few times. The rearrangement joins TRBV12-3 or TRBV12-4 to TRBJ2-4; perhaps TRBD2 as D (5 bases). With 6 bases removed from V and 1 base from J, the gap between germline ends came to 13 bases. The CDR3 is 15 amino acids. Written as DNA, the CDR3 is TGTGCCAGCAGCCGGGAAGCGTTGGCCAAAAACATTCAGTACTTC. Residues: CASSREALAKNIQYF.